The rows below give T cell receptor beta chains drawn from one sample of a study of OX40 agonist ivuxolimab in advanced cancers. Data came from immunoSEQ multiplex PCR; TCRdb stores just in-frame clones and leaves some out. The sample has 45,000 or so clones; about 90% are singletons. The source material was CD4+ or CD8+ T cells sorted from blood, sampled in a trial of the OX40 agonist ivuxolimab. The receptors derive from an adult with an advanced solid tumor such as melanoma, head and neck, liver or kidney cancer. Both conserved end residues are part of each CDR3. Each record gives: J gene, D gene, V gene, clone size, CDR3 DNA, CDR3 protein. The D gene is left open where the match is weak. Clone size, where shown, is once, few, many, or a class for clones that have expanded.

J: TRBJ2-7
D: TRBD1
V: TRBV11-2
size: -
DNA: TGTGCCAGCAGCCTCGGGACAGGGGGCAGTGAGCAGTACTTC
CDR3: CASSLGTGGSEQYF

J: TRBJ2-3
D: -
V: TRBV7-2
size: -
DNA: TGTGCCAGCAGATACAGGAATACGCAGTATTTT
CDR3: CASRYRNTQYF

J: TRBJ1-4
D: TRBD1
V: TRBV5-1
size: -
DNA: TGCGCCAGCAGCTTCGGACAGGGTGGCACTAATGAAAAACTGTTTTTT
CDR3: CASSFGQGGTNEKLFF

J: TRBJ1-2
D: -
V: TRBV5-5
size: -
DNA: TGTGCCAGCAGCGAGAGAGGCTACACCTTC
CDR3: CASSERGYTF

J: TRBJ2-4
D: -
V: TRBV5-8
size: once
DNA: TGTGCCAGCAGCTTGCGGGGCAAAAACATTCAGTACTTC
CDR3: CASSLRGKNIQYF

J: TRBJ1-1
D: -
V: TRBV4-1
size: -
DNA: TGCGCCAGCAGCCGCCCAGGATCGAACACTGAAGCTTTCTTT
CDR3: CASSRPGSNTEAFF

J: TRBJ1-5
D: -
V: TRBV5-5
size: -
DNA: TGTGCCAGCAGCTTGGCCTTGGATCTGCCCCAGCATTTT
CDR3: CASSLALDLPQHF

J: TRBJ2-1
D: TRBD2
V: TRBV14
size: -
DNA: TGTGCCAGCAGCCAAGACTGGGGGGGGCAGTTCTTC
CDR3: CASSQDWGGQFF

J: TRBJ1-1
D: -
V: TRBV9
size: few
DNA: TGTGCCAGTAGCCCTCGACCTGAAGCTTTCTTT
CDR3: CASSPRPEAFF

J: TRBJ2-2
D: -
V: TRBV11-2
size: once
DNA: TGTGCCAGCAGCTTAGGTAGCGAGACCGGGGAGCTGTTTTTT
CDR3: CASSLGSETGELFF

J: TRBJ1-5
D: -
V: TRBV6-5
size: -
DNA: TGTGCCAGCAGGATTTACAGTTATAGCAATCAGCCCCAGCATTTT
CDR3: CASRIYSYSNQPQHF

J: TRBJ2-3
D: -
V: TRBV4-1
size: -
DNA: TGCGCCAGCAGCCAAGAGTCACCTGGGTATTTGGGTACGCAGTATTTT
CDR3: CASSQESPGYLGTQYF

J: TRBJ1-5
D: -
V: TRBV19
size: -
DNA: TGTGCCAGTACCCCTCGGGGGGGATCGGGTCAGCCCCAGCATTTT
CDR3: CASTPRGGSGQPQHF

J: TRBJ1-5
D: -
V: TRBV7-9
size: -
DNA: TGTGCCAGCAGCGTACACGATCAGCCCCAGCATTTT
CDR3: CASSVHDQPQHF

J: TRBJ2-2
D: -
V: TRBV5-4
size: -
DNA: TGTGCCAGCAGGGGGGAAACCGGGGAGCTGTTTTTT
CDR3: CASRGETGELFF

J: TRBJ1-3
D: TRBD1
V: TRBV9
size: -
DNA: TGTGCCAGCAGCCCACCCACAGGGGGCGACTCTGGAAACACCATATATTTT
CDR3: CASSPPTGGDSGNTIYF

J: TRBJ1-5
D: -
V: TRBV19
size: once
DNA: TGTGCCAGTAGTATTATGGGGTCAGGGAAAAGTAGCAATCAGCCCCAGCATTTT
CDR3: CASSIMGSGKSSNQPQHF

J: TRBJ1-2
D: -
V: TRBV5-1
size: -
DNA: TGCGCCAGCAGCTTGGATTCTATGGGGACACCTCCTGGCTACACCTTC
CDR3: CASSLDSMGTPPGYTF

J: TRBJ1-3
D: TRBD1
V: TRBV6-6
size: -
DNA: TGTGCCAGCGTCAGCCAGGGGGCGCGGGACACCATATATTTT
CDR3: CASVSQGARDTIYF

J: TRBJ2-7
D: -
V: TRBV7-8
size: -
DNA: TGTGCCAGCAGCGATGGGCTCTACGAGCAGTACTTC
CDR3: CASSDGLYEQYF

J: TRBJ2-3
D: TRBD1
V: TRBV19
size: -
DNA: TGTGCCACTTGGGACAGGGGGAGCACAGATACGCAGTATTTT
CDR3: CATWDRGSTDTQYF

J: TRBJ2-3
D: TRBD1
V: TRBV5-6
size: -
DNA: TGTGCCAGCAGCTCGTCCGACAGGGGGATCACAGATACGCAGTATTTT
CDR3: CASSSSDRGITDTQYF

J: TRBJ1-2
D: -
V: TRBV2
size: -
DNA: TGTGCCAGCAGTGAAGTGGGAGCAGCTTTCTATGGCTACACCTTC
CDR3: CASSEVGAAFYGYTF

J: TRBJ2-7
D: -
V: TRBV7-8
size: few
DNA: TGTGCCAGCAGCTTAGTGCCGGAAGGGGCGGGTGAGCAGTACTTC
CDR3: CASSLVPEGAGEQYF

J: TRBJ2-5
D: -
V: TRBV5-1
size: -
DNA: TGCGCCAGCAGCCCCCCGCGGCACAGGGAAGAGACCCAGTACTTC
CDR3: CASSPPRHREETQYF

J: TRBJ2-7
D: -
V: TRBV19
size: once
DNA: TGTGCCAGTAGTCCTGGGACGGGACCCTACGAGCAGTACTTC
CDR3: CASSPGTGPYEQYF

J: TRBJ2-5
D: TRBD2
V: TRBV5-1
size: -
DNA: TGCGCCAGCAGCTTGGAGCGCGGAGACACCGGGACTATTTGGACCCAGTACTTC
CDR3: CASSLERGDTGTIWTQYF

J: TRBJ2-7
D: -
V: TRBV6-5
size: -
DNA: TGTGCCAGCAGTTACGAGCGGACCTACGAGCAGTACTTC
CDR3: CASSYERTYEQYF

J: TRBJ1-1
D: TRBD1
V: TRBV10-2
size: few
DNA: TGCGCCAGCACCACTGGACAGGGCACTGAAGCTTTCTTT
CDR3: CASTTGQGTEAFF

J: TRBJ2-1
D: -
V: TRBV15
size: -
DNA: TGTGCCACCAGCAGAGAACCGGAGGGACTGTACAATGAGCAGTTCTTC
CDR3: CATSREPEGLYNEQFF

J: TRBJ1-1
D: -
V: TRBV5-6
size: few
DNA: TGTGCCAGCAGCTTGCTTCGGTTGGGAGAAGCTTTCTTT
CDR3: CASSLLRLGEAFF

J: TRBJ1-4
D: -
V: TRBV5-6
size: once
DNA: TGTGCCAGCAGCTTCGGGGCCGGTGATGAAAAACTGTTTTTT
CDR3: CASSFGAGDEKLFF

J: TRBJ1-1
D: -
V: TRBV6-6
size: -
DNA: TGTGCCAGCAGTCCCCAGCCCACTGAAGCTTTCTTT
CDR3: CASSPQPTEAFF

J: TRBJ1-4
D: -
V: TRBV13
size: -
DNA: TGTGCCAGCACCACAGCAGGGGATAGTCATGAAAAACTGTTTTTT
CDR3: CASTTAGDSHEKLFF

J: TRBJ1-1
D: -
V: TRBV19
size: -
DNA: TGTGCCAGTAGTATAGATCTGGAGCTTGAAGCTTTCTTT
CDR3: CASSIDLELEAFF

J: TRBJ2-7
D: -
V: TRBV4-1
size: -
DNA: TGCGCCAGCAGCCAAACCGGGCGTTCCTACGAGCAGTACTTC
CDR3: CASSQTGRSYEQYF

J: TRBJ2-7
D: -
V: TRBV5-4
size: -
DNA: TGTGCCAGCAGCTTGGGGGTGGGACACTACGAGCAGTACTTC
CDR3: CASSLGVGHYEQYF

J: TRBJ2-3
D: -
V: TRBV27
size: -
DNA: TGTGCCAGCAGTTTGTGGCGGGGCACAGATACGCAGTATTTT
CDR3: CASSLWRGTDTQYF

J: TRBJ2-1
D: -
V: TRBV27
size: -
DNA: TGTGCCAGCAGTTTCCCAGGGACCTACAATGAGCAGTTCTTC
CDR3: CASSFPGTYNEQFF

J: TRBJ2-2
D: TRBD1
V: TRBV5-4
size: -
DNA: TGTGCCAGCAGCTTCGGGACAGGGGTAGCCACCGGGGAGCTGTTTTTT
CDR3: CASSFGTGVATGELFF

J: TRBJ1-3
D: -
V: TRBV7-7
size: -
DNA: TGTGCCAGCAGCCCCCACGTGGGAAACACCATATATTTT
CDR3: CASSPHVGNTIYF

J: TRBJ1-1
D: -
V: TRBV6-1
size: -
DNA: TGTGCCACCTACAGCCCCACTGAAGCTTTCTTT
CDR3: CATYSPTEAFF

J: TRBJ2-5
D: TRBD2
V: TRBV6-7
size: -
DNA: TGTGCCAGCAGTTACAACGGCGGGGGGGAACAAGAGACCCAGTACTTC
CDR3: CASSYNGGGEQETQYF

J: TRBJ1-5
D: TRBD1
V: TRBV11-2
size: -
DNA: TGTGCCAGCAGCTTAACCTCCGGACAGGGTGGTACTCAGCCCCAGCATTTT
CDR3: CASSLTSGQGGTQPQHF

J: TRBJ2-3
D: -
V: TRBV19
size: -
DNA: TGTGCCAGTAGTATCGGTGCTAGTAGGATCCTAGATACGCAGTATTTT
CDR3: CASSIGASRILDTQYF

J: TRBJ2-7
D: -
V: TRBV6-1
size: -
DNA: TGTGCCAGCAGTGAACAGGGGACCCCCCACGAGCAGTACTTC
CDR3: CASSEQGTPHEQYF

J: TRBJ1-1
D: -
V: TRBV10-3
size: few
DNA: TGTGCCATCACCCCGGGGGGATTGAACACTGAAGCTTTCTTT
CDR3: CAITPGGLNTEAFF

J: TRBJ2-1
D: TRBD2
V: TRBV5-8
size: -
DNA: TGTGCCAGCAGCTTCCGGGAGGCACGGAATGAGCAGTTCTTC
CDR3: CASSFREARNEQFF

J: TRBJ2-4
D: TRBD1
V: TRBV19
size: -
DNA: TGTGCCAGTAGTAGTACAGGGGATGGGAACATTCAGTACTTC
CDR3: CASSSTGDGNIQYF

J: TRBJ2-1
D: -
V: TRBV29-1
size: -
DNA: TGCAGCGTTGTGGGATTAGGTGAGCAGTTCTTC
CDR3: CSVVGLGEQFF

J: TRBJ1-3
D: -
V: TRBV5-1
size: -
DNA: TGCGCCAGCAGCTATTGGGGTTTGGAAAACACCATATATTTT
CDR3: CASSYWGLENTIYF

J: TRBJ2-7
D: -
V: TRBV10-3
size: -
DNA: TGTGCCAGCCGGACGGCACTCTACGAGCAGTACTTC
CDR3: CASRTALYEQYF

J: TRBJ2-5
D: -
V: TRBV4-1
size: once
DNA: TGCGCCAGCAGCAGTCTACAGGGACAAGAGACCCAGTACTTC
CDR3: CASSSLQGQETQYF

J: TRBJ1-5
D: -
V: TRBV5-8
size: -
DNA: TGTGCCAGCAGCCCAGGGTTAAACCAGCCCCAGCATTTT
CDR3: CASSPGLNQPQHF

J: TRBJ2-1
D: -
V: TRBV6-5
size: -
DNA: TGTGCCAGCAGTTATCTCCGGGGTGAGCAGTTCTTC
CDR3: CASSYLRGEQFF